This T cell receptor beta chain was found in a study of neurological immune-mediated disorders. TCRdb re-analysed the 5' RACE reads in MiXCR, keeping a single row per CDR3 protein. The sample gives 84,000 or so distinct CDR3 sequences, about 12% of which show up once; approximately 5% is in the top ten. With 5 bases removed from V and 1 base from J, the gap between germline ends came to 20 bases. This CDR3 is built from 17 residues. Specified time point: longitudinal time-point 2. What was sequenced was PBMCs. This TCR derives from a female donor with HTLV-1-associated myelopathy (HAM/TSP). The rearrangement joins TRBV12-3 or TRBV12-4 to TRBJ1-1; TRBD1 is a possible D gene (5 bases). CDR3 sequence (DNA): TGTGCCAGCAGTCCCGCGGGCGGAGGACACAAGAACACTGAAGCTTTCTTT. Its protein product is CASSPAGGGHKNTEAFF.